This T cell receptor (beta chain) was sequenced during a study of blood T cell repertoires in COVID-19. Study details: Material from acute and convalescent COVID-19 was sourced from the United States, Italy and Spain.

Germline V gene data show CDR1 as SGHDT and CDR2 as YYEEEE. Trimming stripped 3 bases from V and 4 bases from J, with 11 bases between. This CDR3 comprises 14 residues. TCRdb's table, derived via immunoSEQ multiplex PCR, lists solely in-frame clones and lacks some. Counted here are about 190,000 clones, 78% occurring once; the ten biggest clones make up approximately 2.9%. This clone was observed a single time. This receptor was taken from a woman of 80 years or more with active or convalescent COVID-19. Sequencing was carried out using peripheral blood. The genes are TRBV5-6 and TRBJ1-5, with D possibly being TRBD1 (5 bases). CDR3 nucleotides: TGTGCCAGCAGCTCGCGACAGCTTAATCAGCCCCAGCATTTT. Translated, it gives CASSSRQLNQPQHF.